The 23 T cell receptor beta chains below come from one sample, sequenced in a study of beta chain features in type 1 diabetes. Antigens of these TCRs are unknown. Sequenced material consisted of expressed TCRB transcripts (all of the isolated RNA was reverse transcribed). Some clones are missing from TCRdb's copy, which holds only in-frame ones; the method was immunoSEQ multiplex PCR. The sample includes 600,000 to 750,000 clones, about an eighth of them seen just once. Study-wide findings and caveats: Shorter TCRB CDR3s, moderately but significantly so, marked every one of the four CD4+ subsets in Type 1 diabetes patients.

Sample: naive CD4+ T cells from blood. These receptor sequences come from a man aged 25-40 years with type 1 diabetes.

The table lists this clone with a few counts. The chain is built from TRBV19 and TRBJ2-3; no reliable D call. Trimming removed 4 bases at V and 2 bases at J, with 10 bases between. Per germline, CDR1 LNHDA and CDR2 SQIVND (reference sequence). The CDR3 covers 14 residues. Here the CDR3 DNA reads TGTGCCAGTAGTAAGGAGACCAACACAGATACGCAGTATTTT. Its translation: CASSKETNTDTQYF. The variable domain in full, with the rest retrieved from reference TRBV19 and TRBJ2-3, is DGGITQSPKYLFRKEGQNVTLSCEQNLNHDAMYWYRQDPGQGLRLIYYSQIVNDFQKGDIAEGYSVSREKKESFPLTVTSAQKNPTAFYLCASSKETNTDTQYFGPGTRLTVL.

This clone was seen a handful of times. The chain has TRBV6-5 and TRBJ1-2; tentatively, D is TRBD1 (6 bases). The CDR3 is made up of 14 amino acids. Trimming took off 4 bases at V and 6 bases at J, with 15 bases between the two ends. Per the germline V gene, CDR1 is MNHEY and CDR2 is SVGAGI. CDR3 amino acids: CASSLRQGRHGYTF. CDR3 bases: TGTGCCAGCAGTTTACGTCAGGGGCGGCATGGCTACACCTTC.

The rearrangement links TRBV11-2 to TRBJ2-1, with 12 bases identical to TRBD1. The CDR3 length is 15 residues. Unmatched junction bases numbered 2, after V lost 3 bases and J lost 5 bases. CDR1 SGHAT and CDR2 FQNNGV come from the germline V gene. As DNA, the CDR3 is TGTGCCAGCAGCTTGGGGACAGGGGGCCACAATGAGCAGTTCTTC. Residues: CASSLGTGGHNEQFF.

The chain links TRBV9 to TRBJ1-3; D is uncertain. CDR3 length equals 15 residues. The germline V gene encodes CDR1 SGDLS and CDR2 YYNGEE. Trimming removed 1 base from V and 8 bases from J, with 16 bases in between. For the CDR3, the DNA is TGTGCCAGCAGCGTAAATTTCGGCGGGCCTGACACCATATATTTT. The encoded protein is CASSVNFGGPDTIYF.

The V call is TRBV2, the J call TRBJ2-2, with D unresolved. V lost 10 bases and J 9 bases, leaving 12 bases between the germline ends. CDR1 is SNHLY and CDR2 is FYNNEI in the germline V gene. CDR3 length: 11 amino acids. The CDR3 DNA follows: TGTGCCATTTCAAGGGAACGGGAGCTGTTTTTT. It translates to CAISRERELFF. Full variable domain (rest looked up from reference TRBV2 and TRBJ2-2): EPEVTQTPSHQVTQMGQEVILRCVPISNHLYFYWYRQILGQKVEFLVSFYNNEISEKSEIFDDQFSVERPDGSNFTLKIRSTKLEDSAMYFCAISRERELFFGEGSRLTVL.

This clone was observed a single time. Other DNA sequences of this sample code for an identical CDR3. V gene TRBV30 combines with J gene TRBJ1-5; possibly TRBD1 for D (6 bases). The ends were cut back, 2 bases at V and 2 bases at J, with 10 bases in the middle. Germline V gene lookup returns CDR1 GTSNPN and CDR2 SVGIG (reference sequence). The CDR3 is made up of 14 amino acids. This CDR3 is CAWSRGAGNQPQHF. CDR3 bases: TGTGCCTGGAGTCGGGGGGCTGGCAATCAGCCCCAGCATTTT. Drawing the rest from reference TRBV30 and TRBJ1-5, the complete variable domain is SQTIHQWPATLVQPVGSPLSLECTVEGTSNPNLYWYRQAAGRGLQLLFYSVGIGQISSEVPQNLSASRPQDRQFILSSKKLLLSDSGFYLCAWSRGAGNQPQHFGDGTRLSIL.

The rearrangement uses TRBV5-4 and TRBJ1-5; the D gene is possibly TRBD1 (5 bases). The germline V gene has CDR1 SGHNT and CDR2 YYREEE (reference sequence). V lost 0 bases and J 4 bases, leaving 14 bases between the germline ends. The CDR3 is made up of 16 amino acids. CDR3 residues: CASSLGSPGSNQPQHF. The CDR3 bases are TGTGCCAGCAGCTTGGGCAGCCCAGGGAGTAATCAGCCCCAGCATTTT.

This clone was detected only a few times. This chain connects TRBV2 to TRBJ2-2; D call uncertain. The V end was cut by 9 bases, the J end by 1 base, with 15 bases between. CDR1 and CDR2 from the germline V gene are SNHLY and FYNNEI. CDR3 length equals 15 residues. Here the CDR3 DNA reads TGTGCCAGTATCCAAATGGGCCAGAACACCGGGGAGCTGTTTTTT. Encoded protein: CASIQMGQNTGELFF.

The chain links TRBV25-1 to TRBJ1-2; D uncertain. Trimming removed 0 bases at V and 6 bases at J, with 17 bases between. Looked up from germline, CDR1 is MGHDK and CDR2 is SYGVNS. The CDR3 has 16 amino acids. The CDR3 DNA sequence: TGTGCCAGCAGTGAATATGGCCAATCCCCTGGGGATGGCTACACCTTC. This codes for CASSEYGQSPGDGYTF.

The chain recombines TRBV12-2 with TRBJ2-1; the table's D call, TRBD2, has no DNA check behind it. TRBV12-2 is deemed a pseudogene. The CDR3 covers 14 residues. The DNA for the CDR3 is TGTGCAAGTCGCTTGGAGGGACTACACAATGAGCAGTTCTTC. The encoded protein is CASRLEGLHNEQFF.

Points on this clone: The sample has other DNA sequences that encode this CDR3 too. The genes are TRBV29-1 and TRBJ2-5, with 8 bases identical to TRBD2. The trim removed 6 bases at V and 2 bases at J, leaving 2 bases unmatched. Germline CDR1 and CDR2: SQVTM and ANQGSEA. CDR3 length: 12 amino acids. CDR3 region: CSVRGGQETQYF. For the CDR3, the DNA is TGCAGCGTCCGGGGGGGGCAAGAGACCCAGTACTTC. The full variable domain, completed using reference TRBV29-1 and TRBJ2-5, is SAVISQKPSRDICQRGTSLTIQCQVDSQVTMMFWYRQQPGQSLTLIATANQGSEATYESGFVIDKFPISRPNLTFSTLTVSNMSPEDSSIYLCSVRGGQETQYFGPGTRLLVL.

There are a few counts of this clone. V usage is TRBV6-6 and J usage is TRBJ2-3; 12 nucleotides match TRBD2. The V and J ends lost 10 bases and 1 base, in that order; junction bases with no gene match: 0. CDR1 and CDR2 from the germline V gene are MNHNY and SVGAGI (reference sequence). The CDR3 totals 13 residues. The CDR3 loop is CATSGGGTDTQYF. The CDR3 DNA reads TGTGCCACTAGCGGGGGGGGCACAGATACGCAGTATTTT.

V usage is TRBV9 and J usage is TRBJ2-3, with D tentatively TRBD2 (6 bases). Germline V gene data show CDR1 as SGDLS and CDR2 as YYNGEE. The CDR3 is made up of 14 amino acids. With 3 bases removed from V and 3 bases from J, the gap between germline ends came to 11 bases. This chain's CDR3 is CASSAPSATDTQYF. CDR3 nucleotide sequence: TGTGCCAGCAGCGCCCCTAGCGCGACAGATACGCAGTATTTT.

This clone was counted between two and nine times. CDR3 protein: CASRPLSTGVDQPQHF. Here the CDR3 DNA reads TGTGCCAGTAGGCCCCTTTCGACAGGGGTTGATCAGCCCCAGCATTTT. The V call is TRBV19, the J call TRBJ1-5; 8 nucleotides align to TRBD1. Germline CDR1 reads LNHDA; CDR2 reads SQIVND (reference sequence). The CDR3 has 16 amino acids. V shed 6 bases, J shed 5 bases, and the junction held 12 bases outside the gene matches.

V gene TRBV5-1 combines with J gene TRBJ2-5; D unclear. CDR3 length: 13 residues. Germline CDR1 is SGHRS and CDR2 is YFSETQ. With 1 base removed from V and 1 base from J, the gap between germline ends came to 5 bases. CDR3 loop: CASSLPTQETQYF. The CDR3 DNA reads as TGCGCCAGCAGCTTGCCTACCCAAGAGACCCAGTACTTC.

This clone has more than one count but fewer than ten. Other DNA sequences in this specimen translate into the identical CDR3. This sequence joins TRBV7-2 and TRBJ1-5; a possible D gene is TRBD1 (6 bases). The CDR3 has 14 residues. Between the trimmed V and J ends, which lost 4 bases and 1 base, there was a span of 8 bases. Looked up from germline, CDR1 is SGHTA and CDR2 is FQGNSA. The CDR3 spells CASSSGQSNQPQHF. The CDR3, as DNA: TGTGCCAGCAGCTCAGGACAGAGCAATCAGCCCCAGCATTTT.

The J gene is TRBJ1-2, the V gene TRBV5-1, with 8 bases matching TRBD1. Germline V gene data show CDR1 as SGHRS and CDR2 as YFSETQ. This CDR3 comprises 14 residues. With V trimmed by 0 bases and J by 10 bases, 8 bases remained unmatched. The CDR3 DNA follows: TGCGCCAGCAGCTTGGTTTCGGGACAGGCCCACTACACCTTC. It codes for CASSLVSGQAHYTF.

The table lists this clone with a few counts. This chain links TRBV30 with TRBJ2-7; maybe TRBD2 (6 bases). V was pared by 0 bases and J by 1 base, with 10 bases between. The length of the CDR3 is 14 residues. Germline V gene data show CDR1 as GTSNPN and CDR2 as SVGIG (reference sequence). The CDR3 DNA is TGTGCCTGGAGTGTACAGGAGGGGTCCTACGAGCAGTACTTC. Translating gives CAWSVQEGSYEQYF.

The chain links TRBV11-1 to TRBJ1-1; D possibly corresponds to TRBD1 (6 bases). Germline values: CDR1 SGHAT, CDR2 FQDESV (reference sequence). V gave up 5 bases and J gave up 3 bases, with 13 bases separating them. The CDR3 length is 14 residues. The DNA of the CDR3 is TGTGCCAGCAGCCTGCGGGGGGCGGACACTGAAGCTTTCTTT. As protein: CASSLRGADTEAFF.

In its sample, this clone was seen a few times. V is TRBV7-9 and J is TRBJ2-7; D not certain. The CDR3 length is 13 residues. V lost 2 bases to trimming and J lost 3 bases, with 8 bases between them. The germline CDR1 and CDR2 sequences are SEHNR and FQNEAQ (reference sequence). The CDR3 DNA reads TGTGCCAGCAGCTTAATCGGAAACTACGAGCAGTACTTC. As protein: CASSLIGNYEQYF.

The J gene is TRBJ1-1, the V gene TRBV19, with D possibly TRBD1 on 5 matching bases. The ends were cut back, 10 bases at V and 3 bases at J, with 21 bases in the middle. The V gene's germline CDR1 is LNHDA and CDR2 SQIVND (reference sequence). The CDR3 spans 15 residues. The CDR3: CATTPGPPRDTEAFF. The CDR3 nucleotides read TGTGCCACCACGCCGGGACCCCCAAGAGACACTGAAGCTTTCTTT.

The sample holds many counts of this clone. V is TRBV21-1 and J is TRBJ1-1; the table calls TRBD1, which could not be checked here. TRBV21-1 is reported as a pseudogene. The CDR3 consists of 9 residues. The CDR3 sequence is CASSTEAFF. The CDR3 bases are TGTGCCTCCAGCACTGAAGCTTTCTTT.

The chain links TRBV5-4 to TRBJ2-5, with TRBD2 matching 8 bases. Unmatched junction bases numbered 5, after V lost 2 bases and J lost 5 bases. CDR1 is SGHNT and CDR2 is YYREEE in the germline V gene (reference sequence). The CDR3 loop spans 14 amino acids. This CDR3 reads CASSLSGGPETQYF. Here the CDR3 DNA reads TGTGCCAGCAGCTTATCGGGGGGGCCGGAGACCCAGTACTTC.